This is a list of T cell receptor beta chains from one sample in a study of cytomegalovirus exposure and HLA in healthy donors. The data were produced by immunoSEQ multiplex PCR, yet TCRdb's version contains in-frame clones alone and is incomplete. Of 150,000 to 200,000 clones in the sample, about 80% were seen once. The sample taken for sequencing was PBMCs. Every receptor here comes from a young man in good health and CMV-seropositive. The CDR3 runs from the conserved cysteine through the conserved F or W.

TRBV7-9	TRBJ2-7	CASSVSGEKTYEQYF
TRBV19	TRBJ1-2	CASSTTQGNYGYTF
TRBV5-1	TRBJ2-7	CASSPGGTDEQYF
TRBV28	TRBJ1-1	CASGETGLNTEAFF
TRBV11-3	TRBJ1-6	CASSLDRNSPLHF
TRBV27	TRBJ2-5	CASSPPGETQYF
TRBV5-4	TRBJ2-1	CASSLASRTGNNEQFF
TRBV7-3	TRBJ2-1	CASSFAGGHDEQFF
TRBV7-2	TRBJ2-6	CASSPRLSGSNVLTF
TRBV19	TRBJ2-1	CASSIAAGGNEQFF
TRBV7-8	TRBJ2-7	CASSPRASGEYEQYF
TRBV5-1	TRBJ1-6	CASSATGFRSPLHF
TRBV7-8	TRBJ2-5	CASSLATGGSETQYF
TRBV6-1	TRBJ2-1	CASSETMRTSGAYNEQFF
TRBV7-9	TRBJ2-5	CSSSPRTGDGETQYF
TRBV10-2	TRBJ2-5	CASSPWEGGETQYF
TRBV19	TRBJ1-2	CASSIDRQQGSGYGYTF
TRBV27	TRBJ2-5	CASSFTARGWAKETQYF
TRBV10-3	TRBJ1-1	CAIMGQGAGDTEAFF
TRBV15	TRBJ2-2	CATSRDGTSFSTGELFF
TRBV28	TRBJ1-5	CASSPQETPSNQPQHF
TRBV2	TRBJ2-1	CASSEPGLGYNEQFF
TRBV6-1	TRBJ1-1	CASSERRGTEAFF
TRBV18	TRBJ2-7	CASSPGTGLEEQYF
TRBV6-1	TRBJ1-1	CARPREPIGNEAFF
TRBV27	TRBJ1-6	CASSQGSYNSPLHF
TRBV5-4	TRBJ1-1	CASSDKQGAASEAFF
TRBV28	TRBJ1-5	CASSFGQGAKRPQHF
TRBV5-1	TRBJ1-1	CASSLDSPILGRQGRDVTEAFF
TRBV5-1	TRBJ2-5	CASSRWTSGSSRETQYF
TRBV5-6	TRBJ2-5	CASRLAGGPQTQYF
TRBV4-1	TRBJ1-3	CASSQGHPFKAGNTIYF
TRBV10-3	TRBJ1-5	CAISEAGRQPQHF
TRBV7-9	TRBJ1-1	CASSLGQGGNTEAFF
TRBV28	TRBJ1-1	CASSPQGSRRTEAFF